This T cell receptor (beta chain) comes out of a study of CD8 T cells in ankylosing spondylitis. General observations from the study: According to the report, clones linked to the disease were significantly enriched in matched synovial fluid samples taken from ankylosing spondylitis patients. Disease-linked clones had a CD8+ phenotype and relatively low frequency in peripheral blood. Reports of some motif variants in reactive arthritis synovial fluid and blood predate this one. What appeared characteristic of ankylosing spondylitis blood was a TCR beta motif of under 10 highly homologous variants.

Concerning this clonotype itself: The antigen is unknown.

Libraries of TCR beta came from quantitative 5'-RACE with molecular barcodes. TCRdb processed the 5' RACE reads anew with MiXCR; each CDR3 protein has one entry. Here the sample spans 350,000 to 550,000 distinct CDR3 sequences, more than 25% being singletons. The CDR3 extends over 13 amino acids. Germline loops: CDR1 KGHSH, CDR2 LQKENI. The clonotype comes from a male donor with ankylosing spondylitis. Material for sequencing was blood, either unsorted or a sorted T cell fraction (not recorded which). This chain links TRBV18 with TRBJ1-3; D remains ambiguous. The CDR3 DNA reads as TGTGCAGCCGCCCTCTACTCTGGAAACACCATATATTTT. This encodes CAAALYSGNTIYF.